This T cell receptor (beta chain) was recovered during a study of cytomegalovirus exposure and HLA in healthy donors (TCRdb year 2017). With regard to the full study: An earlier analysis of approximately 640 of the donors reported approximately 270 Gb of sequence data and 117 million unique TCR beta sequences from around 200 million T cells. Roughly five DR-DQ haplotypes were handled as single units for association and clustering, since linkage in the cohort was strong. A separate validation cohort of roughly 130 different subjects was used in addition to the roughly 670-subject first cohort. In the later analysis, no new phenotypic data were used to find candidate immune exposures; instead, reliance was placed on TCR beta sequences and their occurrence across donors. Donor age, sex, ethnicity and CMV serostatus were compiled alongside the repertoire data. A later genetic analysis used genome-wide SNP genotypes for about 65% of the roughly 700 donors, treating that subset as a discovery cohort. About 280 gigabases of sequencing data and around 90 million unique TCR sequences made up an early release that covered approximately 620 HLA-typed donors. Using immunosequencing, the study profiled T cell repertoires from approximately 700 subjects and related those repertoires to cytomegalovirus serostatus. To decide whether each TCR beta V gene segment behaved as functional or pseudogenic, an earlier analysis of approximately 620 of the donors relied on high-throughput TCR beta sequencing. A later analysis re-analyzed previously published TCR beta repertoires from approximately 700 donors and added high-resolution HLA genotyping to study TCR occurrence patterns. Among a few hundred genotyped donors of the cohort, an average of approximately 240,000 unique TCR beta nucleotide sequences were sequenced per donor, roughly a sixth of them non-productive. Class I and class II HLA loci were covered by the typing at four-digit resolution. All discovery cohort repertoires had been generated on a single sequencing platform. The genetic ancestry cluster associated with self-reported Caucasian donors included about 84% of the 300 to 450 genotyped donors. Typing coverage differed by locus: A, B, C, DRB1 and DQB1 were typed in about 629-630 donors, DQA1 in roughly 500, DPA1 in approximately 610, and DPB1 in 450 to 490. The aim of the study was to test whether cataloging public T cell receptors could identify signatures of past pathogen exposure. To predict cytomegalovirus infection status, the study brought together high-throughput TCR immunosequencing, statistical association of individual TCRs with disease status, and machine learning. General findings and caveats noted by the study authors: Cytomegalovirus status was reported to be diagnosed by the classifier with high specificity and sensitivity in both the original and validation cohorts. Most TCR sequences were seen in very few donors, while some public TCRs were found in many individuals. The presence/absence analyses assumed that sequencing depth was roughly uniform across donors, and that assumption may not be true. When HLA alleles, especially DR and DQ, strongly co-occurred, TCR associations were difficult to assign to individual alleles. In an earlier analysis of 587 of the donors, most TCR beta V segments were observed in productive rearrangements about 87% or about 30% of the time, broadly matching IMGT annotations. In the study, 150 to 200 TCR beta chains were listed as associated with cytomegalovirus. Because HLA typing was unavailable for some donors at each locus, only the typed subset was used in association tests. According to a later analysis, TCR association rates differed among HLA loci, with DRB1 alleles showing the most associated TCRs and HLA-C alleles showing the fewest. Some IMGT-functional V segments, including TRBV6-2 and TRBV6-3, could not be told apart with the 87-base-pair reads, so those segments were excluded. This cohort had only TCR beta chains sequenced, and the lack of alpha or paired-chain data limited which features could be detected. CMV serostatus was the only immune exposure information available for the cohort. Compared with equally common non-associated chains, HLA-associated TCR beta chains in a later analysis were more clonally expanded and had lower generation probabilities. According to the authors, the approach could potentially be generalized to other disease states and immunological phenotypes. A later genetic analysis reported fewer N-insertions in productive TCRs among donors in an Asian-associated ancestry cluster than the roughly 640-donor mean. In a later analysis, 16,951 TCR beta sequences were associated with specific HLA alleles at a false discovery rate of 0.05. A cluster of highly shared sequence variants was judged likely to be a technical artifact of the sequencing pipeline. A later analysis reported that several top co-occurrence clusters appeared linked to parvovirus B19, influenza, CMV and Epstein-Barr virus. Linkage disequilibrium might explain the correlated functional status among segregating V segments, but an unknown experimental factor could not be ruled out. A further reported finding was that TCR beta sequences accurately predicted the HLA-A and HLA-B alleles for most subjects in the first cohort. Because counts were too low, seventeen rarely observed V segments, including chromosome 9 orphons, were excluded from the earlier analysis of around 640 of the donors. In a later genetic analysis, a missense DCLRE1C variant was associated with V-gene and J-gene trimming of TCR beta chains, and the association was replicated in an independent cohort. In vitro tests confirmed that a few of the cytomegalovirus-associated TCR beta chains recognize cytomegalovirus antigens. In a later analysis, most CMV-associated TCR beta chains were found to appear HLA-restricted, with HLA associations seemingly driven largely by CMV exposure.

With respect to this clone: Its antigen is still unknown. Base qualities are not at hand, and no much larger clone is one base apart.

The cohort comprised fewer than 750 healthy bone marrow donors. Cohort members were all nominally healthy when sampled, although unrecorded immune exposures were likely present. The donor tested CMV seronegative and was one of the 352 seronegative cohort members. A peripheral blood sample was provided by each donor, and peripheral blood mononuclear cells were used for TCR beta sequencing. The Qiagen DNeasy Blood Extraction Kit was used to extract genomic DNA from the blood cell samples. Library preparation used the immunoSEQ multiplex PCR assay. The multiplex PCR relied on a mix of 60 forward primers for TCR Vbeta segments and 13 reverse primers for TCR Jbeta segments. The CDR3 region of rearranged TCR beta genes was amplified from genomic DNA with a multiplex PCR assay. The Illumina HiSeq System was used to sequence the amplified TCR beta libraries as 87-base-pair reads. The authors' analysis ran thus. A later analysis counted tens of millions of unique TCR beta chains across the roughly 700 repertoires, and roughly 9.9 million of these chains were shared by at least two donors. Raw reads were error-corrected and collapsed into unique sequences by a nearest-neighbor algorithm in which closely related sequences were merged to remove PCR and sequencing errors. To assign V, D and J gene segments, CDR3 sequences were aligned to IMGT reference sequences. For a sequence to be retained, at least a six-nucleotide match to both a V gene segment and a J gene segment was required. A rearrangement counted as productive if the CDR3 had no stop codons and remained in frame with V and J, and every other rearrangement counted as non-productive. Following IMGT convention, CDR3 was defined as the stretch from the second conserved V-encoded cysteine up to the conserved J-encoded phenylalanine. Sequences without an unambiguous match to a single V gene segment were excluded from the earlier analysis of several hundred of the donors. An earlier analysis of 587 of the donors classified V segments as functional when productive rearrangements were above 56.7% and as segregating when the standard deviation between donors was above 5%. A statistical classification framework was built for diagnosing cytomegalovirus status from the catalog of TCR beta chain sequences. In a later analysis, TCR nucleotide sequences were compared against IMGT/GENE-DB human TR gene sequences so that V and J genes could be assigned. Using the TCRdist pipeline, a later analysis assigned CDR3 sequences along with most-parsimonious VDJ recombination scenarios. In a later analysis, each TCR beta chain was defined by its CDR3 amino acid sequence together with its V-gene family, and reads without a unique V-gene family were excluded. As a way to deal with suspected cross-contamination and a sequencing artifact, a later analysis dropped hundreds of nucleotide sequences that were highly shared and had low generation probability. A later analysis calculated a clonal expansion index for each public chain from normalized within-repertoire ranks of inferred template counts. Generation probabilities in a later analysis came from a VDJ recombination model fitted to out-of-frame rearrangements, and those results were checked against IGoR. In a later analysis, hypergeometric tests were used to score TCR-TCR, TCR-HLA and TCR-CMV co-occurrence, with a repertoire-size bias correction applied to TCR pairs. False discovery rates were estimated in a later analysis by permuting HLA or CMV assignments 20 times. In a later analysis, co-occurring TCRs were grouped using DBSCAN, and TCRdist sequence similarity was added for clustering within HLA-allele-positive subsets. For co-occurrence clustering, repertoires with fewer than 30,000 or more than 120,000 public chains were excluded, along with roughly 5 repertoires with anomalous nucleotide sharing. This immuneACCESS table, as held by TCRdb, lists in-frame sequences with V and J called but not all clones. Of the missing ones, under half trace to an unresolved V gene in checked studies; the others have no known cause. From that table come the V and J calls and clone size; the DNA was used to work out D and trimming. The sample profile shows 200,000 or so clones; 82% of them were found once. The ten largest clonotypes hold around 0.75% of the sample.

Trimming removed 6 bases from V and 10 bases from J; the gene matches leave 6 bases unexplained. The germline V gene encodes CDR1 MDHEN and CDR2 SYDVKM. The CDR3 runs 12 amino acids, cysteine and phenylalanine included. Only CDR3 DNA remains: 36 bases, in frame from the first base. Sequenced input: PBMCs. Recombination joined TRBV28 with TRBJ2-3; 8 bases in between match TRBD2. This TCR was recovered from a woman under 30 in good health and CMV-seronegative. The DNA sequence follows: TGTGCCAGCAGCACTACTAGCGGAGCGCAGTATTTT. Translated, it gives CASSTTSGAQYF.